These 27 T cell receptor beta chains originate from one sample sequenced in a study of T cells after yellow fever vaccination (dated by TCRdb to between 2019 and 2020). Receptor amplification or capture employed 5' RACE. The instrument was an Illumina HiSeq 2500. TCRdb handled the public reads itself, with Q25 trimming in fastp and clone calling in MiXCR, and kept productive beta chains. Each entry is one CDR3 protein sequence, shown with its most common DNA and genes. The sample data list some 560,000 distinct CDR3 sequences, and less than 20% of these were observed just once. The leading ten clones occupy 14% of the sample. The treatment or condition label corresponds to: live attenuated yellow fever vaccine strain. The sequenced sample was PBMCs, obtained 15 days after the yellow fever booster vaccination. These receptors were taken from a man aged 25 to 40 who received the YFV17D yellow fever vaccine.

The chain employs TRBV28 and TRBJ1-3; D uncertain. The V gene lost 3 bases and the J gene lost 9 bases, with 15 bases spanning the gap. Germline V lookup: CDR1 MDHEN, CDR2 SYDVKM. The CDR3 consists of 14 residues. CDR3 coding DNA: TGTGCCAGCAGTTTGGAGGGCAGCGGGAGCACCATATATTTT. It encodes CASSLEGSGSTIYF. The whole variable domain, filled in from reference TRBV28 and TRBJ1-3, reads DVKVTQSSRYLVKRTGEKVFLECVQDMDHENMFWYRQDPGLGLRLIYFSYDVKMKEKGDIPEGYSVSREKKERFSLILESASTNQTSMYLCASSLEGSGSTIYFGEGSWLTVV.

CDR3 protein: CASSLLLINYGYTF. The DNA for the CDR3 is TGTGCCAGCAGCTTATTATTGATTAACTATGGCTACACCTTC. The chain combines TRBV7-2 with TRBJ1-2; D gene ambiguous. Looked up from germline, CDR1 is SGHTA and CDR2 is FQGNSA. The CDR3 covers 14 residues. The V end lost 2 bases, the J end lost 1 base, and 8 bases lay between the germline ends.

The chain uses TRBV18 and TRBJ2-1; no definite D call. CDR3 length: 14 amino acids. Germline V gives CDR1 KGHSH, CDR2 LQKENI. The germline V and J ends were trimmed by 3 bases and 5 bases, with 11 bases remaining between them. For the CDR3, the DNA is TGTGCCAGCTCACCGAATAGCCTCGACAATGAGCAGTTCTTC. Its translation is CASSPNSLDNEQFF.

A word on this clonotype: One junction end disagrees with the germline gene, perhaps due to a read error. The V gene is TRBV7-2, the J gene TRBJ2-5, with 8 bases matching TRBD2. Germline values: CDR1 SGHTA, CDR2 FQGNSA. The CDR3 covers 14 residues. The CDR3 nucleotides are TGTGCCAGCAGCATAGCAGCGGGAGAAGAGACCCAGTACTTC. This translates into CASSIAAGEETQYF.

This clonotype occurred a few times. The chain couples TRBV5-1 to TRBJ2-1; D perhaps matches TRBD2 (6 bases). CDR1 SGHRS and CDR2 YFSETQ come from the germline V gene. The CDR3 extends over 16 amino acids. V was clipped by 1 base and J by 2 bases, with 13 bases between them. This CDR3 reads CASSLSGGGAYNEQFF. CDR3 in DNA: TGCGCCAGCAGCTTGAGTGGCGGAGGGGCCTACAATGAGCAGTTCTTC.

The chain combines TRBV11-2 with TRBJ2-7; D is unresolved. CDR3 length equals 14 residues. The V end was cut by 5 bases, the J end by 5 bases, with 16 bases between. Germline V gene lookup returns CDR1 SGHAT and CDR2 FQNNGV. The CDR3 bases are TGTGCCAGCAGCCGTACCGGATCAGGACACGAGCAGTACTTC. Its protein product is CASSRTGSGHEQYF.

With regard to this clonotype: A much more abundant neighbour one base away suggests this may be a read error. The V call is TRBV6-5, the J call TRBJ2-6, with D unresolved. V lost 6 bases, J lost 0 bases, and 3 bases lay in between. The CDR3 is 13 residues long. Germline CDR1 reads MNHEY; CDR2 reads SVGAGI. CDR3 nucleotides: TGTGCCAGCAGACACTCTGGGGCCAACGTCCTGACTTTC. Residues: CASRHSGANVLTF.

The V call is TRBV7-8, the J call TRBJ1-5; tentative D call: TRBD1 (5 bases). In germline, CDR1 is SGHVS, CDR2 FQNEAQ. The CDR3 sequence is 14 residues long. V lost 1 base and J 6 bases, leaving 10 bases between the germline ends. The CDR3 DNA follows: TGTGCCAGCAGCTTAGAGGTGGGGCGTCAGCCCCAGCATTTT. Amino acid sequence: CASSLEVGRQPQHF.

This clonotype appeared a few times. The rearrangement uses TRBV7-9 and TRBJ1-6; D gene uncertain. With 1 base removed from V and 5 bases from J, the gap between germline ends came to 3 bases. Germline V CDR1 and CDR2: SEHNR, FQNEAQ (reference sequence). The CDR3 is 13 amino acids. The DNA of the CDR3 is TGTGCCAGCAGCTTAGAAAATAATTCACCCCTCCACTTT. This codes for CASSLENNSPLHF.

The V gene is TRBV7-9, the J gene TRBJ2-1; TRBD1 is a possible D gene (6 bases). The germline V gene has CDR1 SEHNR and CDR2 FQNEAQ (reference sequence). Trimming left V 5 bases short and J 5 bases short, with 22 bases between. The CDR3 extends over 17 amino acids. DNA of the CDR3: TGTGCCAGCAGCGACGGCAGGGGCGCCCCGGCCCACAATGAGCAGTTCTTC. It encodes CASSDGRGAPAHNEQFF.

The rearrangement uses TRBV20-1 and TRBJ1-1; 8 bases fit TRBD1. With 1 base clipped from V and 8 bases from J, the junction kept 3 bases outside the gene matches. The V gene's germline CDR1 is DFQATT and CDR2 SNEGSKA (reference sequence). There are 12 residues in the CDR3. The CDR3 sequence: CSARVGDREAFF. CDR3 DNA: TGCAGTGCTAGAGTTGGGGACAGGGAAGCTTTCTTT.

This rearrangement joins TRBV20-1 to TRBJ2-3; 9 positions agree with TRBD2. Germline V gene data show CDR1 as DFQATT and CDR2 as SNEGSKA (reference sequence). The CDR3 has 14 residues. The ends lost 1 base at V and 3 bases at J; junction bases unmatched: 2. The CDR3 reads CSARVAGVTDTQYF. Written as DNA, the CDR3 is TGCAGTGCTAGAGTAGCGGGAGTTACAGATACGCAGTATTTT.

This chain links TRBV10-3 with TRBJ2-7, with D unclear. From germline, CDR1 is ENHRY and CDR2 SYGVKD. This CDR3 region has 12 residues. V was cut by 2 bases and J by 4 bases, with 6 bases left in between. CDR3 DNA sequence: TGTGCCATCAGTGAGACACCGTACGAGCAGTACTTC. This translates into CAISETPYEQYF.

This clonotype was found a few times. The chain recombines TRBV7-9 with TRBJ1-5, with D unresolved. The CDR3 consists of 14 residues. CDR1 SEHNR and CDR2 FQNEAQ come from the germline V gene (reference sequence). Deletions cut 5 bases from V and 1 base from J, with 9 bases between. The CDR3 DNA follows: TGTGCCAGCAGCCGCGACACGAGCAATCAGCCCCAGCATTTT. The encoded protein is CASSRDTSNQPQHF.

The V call is TRBV24-1, the J call TRBJ2-1; 8 bases map to TRBD2. Per germline, CDR1 KGHDR and CDR2 SFDVKD. V shed 4 bases and J 7 bases; nucleotides not matched to a gene: 5. There are 14 residues in the CDR3. The CDR3: CATSETGTRNEQFF. CDR3 bases: TGTGCCACCAGTGAGACCGGGACTAGAAATGAGCAGTTCTTC.

This clonotype turned up a few times. This rearrangement joins TRBV6-2 or TRBV6-3 to TRBJ2-2, with TRBD2 matching over 10 bases. The CDR3 totals 14 residues. V lost 5 bases and J lost 7; bases outside the gene matches: 4. Germline CDR1 is MNHEY and CDR2 is SVGEGT. The chain's CDR3 is CASSPLAGVGELFF. The CDR3 DNA sequence: TGTGCCAGCAGTCCCCTAGCGGGAGTCGGGGAGCTGTTTTTT.

V and J are TRBV18 and TRBJ2-3; D unclear. This CDR3 has 13 residues. V was clipped by 1 base and J by 5 bases, with 7 bases between them. CDR1 KGHSH and CDR2 LQKENI come from the germline V gene. This chain's CDR3 is CASSPRWEDTQYF. CDR3 bases: TGTGCCAGCTCACCACGGTGGGAAGATACGCAGTATTTT.

The chain combines TRBV11-2 with TRBJ1-5, with D uncertain. Deletions cut 3 bases from V and 2 bases from J, with 14 bases between. The CDR3 is 16 amino acids. CDR1 is SGHAT and CDR2 is FQNNGV in the germline V gene. The CDR3: CASSFVHNGGNQPQHF. In DNA, the CDR3 is TGTGCCAGCAGCTTTGTCCACAACGGGGGCAATCAGCCCCAGCATTTT.

The chain joins TRBV5-1 to TRBJ2-7; 9 nucleotides agree with TRBD2. The V segment lost 0 bases and the J segment 0 bases; nucleotides outside the gene matches: 7. CDR1 is SGHRS, CDR2 YFSETQ, per germline. The CDR3 covers 17 residues. CDR3 DNA: TGCGCCAGCAGCTTGGGGCGACTAGCGGCACTCTCCTACGAGCAGTACTTC. Translating gives CASSLGRLAALSYEQYF.

This clonotype was found a few times. This chain connects TRBV20-1 to TRBJ2-5; 9 bases map to TRBD2. The V gene end was trimmed by 3 bases and the J gene end by 4 bases; junction bases not matched to a gene: 9. This CDR3 comprises 15 residues. In germline, CDR1 is DFQATT, CDR2 SNEGSKA (reference sequence). This CDR3 is CSASKVRTSAETQYF. The CDR3 bases are TGCAGTGCTAGTAAGGTCCGGACTAGCGCAGAGACCCAGTACTTC.

V is TRBV2 and J is TRBJ2-7, with 11 bases fitting TRBD2. With 7 bases clipped from V and 5 bases from J, the junction kept 7 bases outside the gene matches. The CDR3 is made up of 14 amino acids. CDR1 and CDR2 (germline): SNHLY, FYNNEI. The CDR3 DNA sequence: TGTGCCAGCACGACGACTAGCGGGATCAACGAGCAGTACTTC. This encodes CASTTTSGINEQYF.

Only a few counts were recorded for this clonotype. The J gene is TRBJ2-2, the V gene TRBV11-3; D remains unclear. This CDR3 has 13 residues. Trimming stripped 5 bases from V and 5 bases from J, with 9 bases between. Germline CDR1 reads SGHNT; CDR2 reads YENEEA. The CDR3 bases are TGTGCCAGCAGCCGTGGGTTAACCGGGGAGCTGTTTTTT. It specifies CASSRGLTGELFF.

The chain employs TRBV7-8 and TRBJ2-1; D may match TRBD1 or TRBD2 (5 bases each). The germline V gene has CDR1 SGHVS and CDR2 FQNEAQ. The CDR3 spans 15 residues. Trimming left V 5 bases short and J 4 bases short, with 15 bases between. The DNA for the CDR3 is TGTGCCAGCAGCATTCGGGACGGAAGATACAATGAGCAGTTCTTC. This sequence encodes CASSIRDGRYNEQFF.

This chain uses TRBV6-6 with TRBJ2-7; D unclear. Germline lookup yields CDR1 MNHNY and CDR2 SVGAGI (reference sequence). V dropped 8 bases and J dropped 1 base, with 9 bases sitting between them. The CDR3 is 12 residues long. CDR3: CASGRLSYEQYF. The DNA for the CDR3 is TGTGCCAGCGGCAGGTTGTCCTACGAGCAGTACTTC.

This rearrangement joins TRBV18 to TRBJ1-2; 10 positions match TRBD1. The trim removed 3 bases at V and 14 bases at J, leaving 12 bases unmatched. CDR3 size: 14 residues. Germline CDR1 KGHSH, CDR2 LQKENI. CDR3 sequence reads: CASSPAGQGPVPTF. In DNA form, the CDR3 reads TGTGCCAGCTCACCGGCGGGACAGGGGCCCGTACCGACCTTC. Looking up the rest from reference TRBV18 and TRBJ1-2 gives the full variable domain: NAGVMQNPRHLVRRRGQEARLRCSPMKGHSHVYWYRQLPEEGLKFMVYLQKENIIDESGMPKERFSAEFPKEGPSILRIQQVVRGDSAAYFCASSPAGQGPVPTFGSGTRLTVV.

This chain joins TRBV15 and TRBJ2-5, with D perhaps assigned TRBD1 or TRBD2 (6 bases each). There are 16 residues in the CDR3. The V end lost 4 bases, the J end lost 2 bases, and 17 bases lay between the germline ends. Germline lookup yields CDR1 LNHNV and CDR2 YYDKDF (reference sequence). CDR3: CATSTPGVAGQETQYF. The CDR3 DNA is TGTGCCACCAGCACCCCAGGGGTGGCGGGACAAGAGACCCAGTACTTC.

This sequence joins TRBV20-1 and TRBJ1-1; unclear D gene. CDR3 length: 12 residues. Deletions cut 5 bases from V and 1 base from J, with 8 bases between. Germline V gene sequence: CDR1 DFQATT, CDR2 SNEGSKA (reference sequence). Here the CDR3 DNA reads TGCAGTGCTGTTGGAGGGAACACTGAAGCTTTCTTT. Translating it yields CSAVGGNTEAFF.